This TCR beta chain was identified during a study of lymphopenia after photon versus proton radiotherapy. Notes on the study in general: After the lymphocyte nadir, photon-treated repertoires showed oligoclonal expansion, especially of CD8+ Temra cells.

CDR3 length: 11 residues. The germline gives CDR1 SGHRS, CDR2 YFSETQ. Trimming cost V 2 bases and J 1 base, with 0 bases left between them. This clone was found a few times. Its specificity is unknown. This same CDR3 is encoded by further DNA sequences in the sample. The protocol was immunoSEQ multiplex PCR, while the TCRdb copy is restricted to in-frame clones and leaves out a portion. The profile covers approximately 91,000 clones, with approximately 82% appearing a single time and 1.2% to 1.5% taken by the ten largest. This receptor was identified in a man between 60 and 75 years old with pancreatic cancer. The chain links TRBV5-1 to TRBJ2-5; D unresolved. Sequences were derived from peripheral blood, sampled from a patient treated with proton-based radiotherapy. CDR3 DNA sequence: TGCGCCAGCAGCTTCCAAGAGACCCAGTACTTC. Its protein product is CASSFQETQYF.